The 4 T cell receptor beta chains below were found in one sample sequenced in a study of cytomegalovirus exposure and HLA in healthy donors. 60 Vbeta and 13 Jbeta primers were used in PCR. The assay was immunoSEQ multiplex PCR, and TCRdb's table has in-frame clones only and misses some. The sample has 64,000 or so clones; around 70% are singletons. The specimen sequenced was PBMCs. These receptors were collected from a middle-aged man in good health and CMV-seropositive.

V and J are TRBV7-3 and TRBJ2-3; D unclear. Germline-derived CDR1 and CDR2 are SGHTA and FQGTGA. The CDR3 loop spans 14 amino acids. The germline V and J ends were trimmed by 1 base and 2 bases, with 7 bases remaining between them. DNA of the CDR3: TGTGCCAGCAGCTTAAGCGGATTCACAGATACGCAGTATTTT. Translation: CASSLSGFTDTQYF.

This chain joins TRBV7-2 and TRBJ1-1; 8 bases line up with TRBD1. V was clipped by 6 bases and J by 3 bases; unmatched bases: 3. The CDR3 is 13 residues long. Germline V gene sequence: CDR1 SGHTA, CDR2 FQGNSA. CDR3 bases: TGTGCCAGCAGACAACAGGGGGACACTGAAGCTTTCTTT. Translating it yields CASRQQGDTEAFF.

This clone has more than one count but fewer than ten. V and J are TRBV2 and TRBJ1-6; a weak D match, TRBD1 (6 bases). Trimming stripped 8 bases from V and 9 bases from J, with 23 bases between. The CDR3 is 16 residues long. Germline assignment: CDR1 SNHLY and CDR2 FYNNEI. Here the CDR3 reads CASCADSGGLASPLHF. The CDR3 bases are TGTGCCAGCTGCGCGGACAGTGGGGGTCTAGCTTCACCCCTCCACTTT.

The CDR3 loop reads CASSLRGEKLFF. DNA of the CDR3: TGTGCCAGCAGTCTTAGGGGTGAAAAACTGTTTTTT. This sequence joins TRBV2 and TRBJ1-4; possibly TRBD1 for D (5 bases). Germline CDR1 is SNHLY and CDR2 is FYNNEI. Deletions cut 5 bases from V and 7 bases from J, with 8 bases between. The CDR3 runs 12 residues.